In its sample, the clone carrying this TCR beta chain was seen many times. The antigen remains undetermined. This sample stems from a study of regulatory T cells in long-lasting Graves disease. Notes on the study in general: The TCR repertoire of persistent Graves' patients was less diverse than that of newly diagnosed ones.

Time point of the sample: newly diagnosed GD, antithyroid drugs for less than 3 months. Isolated PBMC RNA provided the starting material for the TCR library. The authors built TCR beta libraries using iRepertoire HTBI primers and Arm-PCR of CDR3 regions. TCRdb independently ran MiXCR on the multiplex PCR reads; one entry per CDR3 protein. The sample contains 240,000 or so distinct CDR3 sequences, roughly a fifth of which appear only once. The CDR3 is 15 residues long. Germline V lookup: CDR1 MNHEY, CDR2 SVGEGT. V was cut by 0 bases and J by 2 bases, with 10 bases left in between. The clonotype originates from a female donor with Graves disease. V gene TRBV6-2 or TRBV6-3 combines with J gene TRBJ2-5; D remains unclear. Sequenced material: peripheral blood mononuclear cells (PBMCs), taken at new diagnosis, from a patient treated with antithyroid drugs. As DNA, the CDR3 is TGTGCCAGCAGTTACTCGACTCTGAGGCAAGAGACCCAGTACTTC. Its protein product is CASSYSTLRQETQYF.